This T cell receptor beta chain was captured in a study of identical twins. TCRdb reprocessed the 5' RACE reads via MiXCR and lists one record per CDR3 protein. The repertoire holds roughly 540,000 distinct CDR3 sequences, with 20% to 25% as singletons. With no exceptions, donors were healthy Caucasians. These data also featured in a second study, about T cells expressing NK-cell markers.

The sequenced sample was CD4+ T cells sorted from blood. This TCR was sampled from a woman aged 18-35 years in good health.

The CDR3 loop is CASSSTGGPETQYF. The CDR3 nucleotides read TGCGCCAGCAGCTCCACGGGGGGGCCAGAGACCCAGTACTTC. This chain connects TRBV5-1 to TRBJ2-5; 8 nucleotides align to TRBD2. This CDR3 has 14 residues. V lost 3 bases, J lost 4 bases, and 5 bases stayed unmatched. Germline values: CDR1 SGHRS, CDR2 YFSETQ. Using reference TRBV5-1 and TRBJ2-5 for the parts outside the CDR3, the full variable domain is KAGVTQTPRYLIKTRGQQVTLSCSPISGHRSVSWYQQTPGQGLQFLFEYFSETQRNKGNFPGRFSGRQFSNSRSEMNVSTLELGDSALYLCASSSTGGPETQYFGPGTRLLVL.